One T cell receptor beta chain is described in this entry. The sample belongs to a study of cytomegalovirus exposure and HLA in healthy donors. Trimming removed 4 bases from V and 2 bases from J; junction bases left unmatched: 11. Germline V gene sequence: CDR1 GTSNPN, CDR2 SVGIG (reference sequence). This CDR3 is built from 17 residues. The primer mix had 60 Vbeta and 13 Jbeta primers. TCRdb keeps only in-frame clones here, not all; method: immunoSEQ multiplex PCR. Among fewer than 150,000 clones, around 77% were seen once, and the ten largest hold 1.2%. Source material: PBMCs. The clonotype originates from a man between 45 and 60 years old in good health and CMV-seronegative. V is TRBV30 and J is TRBJ2-6, with TRBD1 identical over 7 bases. Here the CDR3 reads CAWTKTGYTTGANVLTF. DNA of the CDR3: TGTGCCTGGACGAAGACAGGGTATACTACTGGGGCCAACGTCCTGACTTTC.